The sequence of this TCR delta chain was determined in a study of human gamma delta and Vdelta1 T cells. Study results and caveats: Delta One T cells were reportedly polyclonal and broadly cytotoxic against acute myeloid leukemia.

TCRdb redid the clone calls on the PCR reads with CATT. This sample has under 7,000 delta-chain clones; approximately 39% occur once, and the top ten carry approximately 9%. CDR3 length equals 22 residues. V lost 4 bases and J lost 0; bases outside the gene matches: 14. The V gene's germline CDR1 is TSWWSYY and CDR2 QGS. Note on this clone: Its antigen is unidentified.

The sample consisted of Vdelta1 gamma-delta T cells from blood grown in culture (DOT cells). This sequence originates from a human donor in good health. The chain combines TRDV1 with TRDJ3; TRDD3 aligns across 11 bases. In DNA, the CDR3 is TGTGCTCTTGGGGGACCGTTCGTCCTGGGGGATACCAGCTCCTGGGACACCCGACAGATGTTTTTC. Protein product: CALGGPFVLGDTSSWDTRQMFF.